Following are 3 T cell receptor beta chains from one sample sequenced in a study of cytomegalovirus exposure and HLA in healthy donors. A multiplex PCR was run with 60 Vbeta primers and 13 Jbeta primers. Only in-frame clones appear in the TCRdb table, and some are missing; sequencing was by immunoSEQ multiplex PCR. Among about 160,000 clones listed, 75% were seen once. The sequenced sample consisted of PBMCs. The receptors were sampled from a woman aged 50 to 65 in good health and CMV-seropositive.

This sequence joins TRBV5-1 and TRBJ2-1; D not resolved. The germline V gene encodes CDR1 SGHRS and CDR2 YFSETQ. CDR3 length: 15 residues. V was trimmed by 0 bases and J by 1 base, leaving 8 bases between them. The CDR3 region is CASSLGPSSYNEQFF. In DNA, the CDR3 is TGCGCCAGCAGCTTGGGTCCGAGTTCCTACAATGAGCAGTTCTTC.

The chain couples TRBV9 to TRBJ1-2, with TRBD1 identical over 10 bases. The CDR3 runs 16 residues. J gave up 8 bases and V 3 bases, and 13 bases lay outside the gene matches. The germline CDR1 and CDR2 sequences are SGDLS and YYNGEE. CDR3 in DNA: TGTGCCAGCAGCGCCGGGACAGGGGTTAGAATGCGGGGCTACACCTTC. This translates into CASSAGTGVRMRGYTF.

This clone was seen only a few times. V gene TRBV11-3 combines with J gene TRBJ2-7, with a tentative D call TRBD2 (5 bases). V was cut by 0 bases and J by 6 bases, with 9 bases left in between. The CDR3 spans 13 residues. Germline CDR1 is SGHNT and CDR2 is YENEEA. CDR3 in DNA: TGTGCCAGCAGCTTAGATTCGCGGGCCGAGCAGTACTTC. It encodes CASSLDSRAEQYF.